This TCR beta chain was captured in a study of control samples from healthy donors and cancer patients. Germline-derived CDR1 and CDR2 are SEHNR and FQNEAQ (reference sequence). The V and J ends lost 0 bases and 9 bases respectively, with 6 bases between them. CDR3 length equals 13 residues. Sequencing was performed with immunoSEQ multiplex PCR; in TCRdb, only in-frame clones are kept and a portion is missing. The repertoire holds 150,000 to 200,000 clones, with roughly 94% as singletons. The table lists this clone with a few counts. The receptor comes from a man aged 55-75 years with colorectal cancer. The chain links TRBV7-9 to TRBJ1-6, with D hard to call. Sequenced sample: PBMCs. CDR3 sequence: CASSLAGGSPLHF. The CDR3, as DNA: TGTGCCAGCAGCTTAGCTGGAGGTTCACCCCTCCACTTT.